Each of the 30 T cell receptor beta chains below was sequenced from the same sample in a study of glioma-infiltrating T cells. TCR alpha and beta CDR3 regions were amplified from RNA using iRepertoire nested multiplex PCR. TCRdb called the multiplex PCR reads again in MiXCR, with one record for every CDR3 protein. Counted here are around 120,000 distinct CDR3 sequences, 24% occurring once; the ten biggest clones make up about a quarter. Sequencing was performed on glioma tissue, nonneoplastic brain tissue, or PBMCs (not recorded which). These receptors were taken from a human donor with low-grade glioma or glioblastoma, undergoing nonglioma brain surgery, or in good health (not recorded which).

V gene TRBV6-1 combines with J gene TRBJ2-3; D not certain. The germline V and J ends were trimmed by 6 bases and 8 bases, with 21 bases remaining between them. CDR3 length equals 15 residues. The germline CDR1 and CDR2 sequences are MNHNS and SASEGT. CDR3 nucleotide sequence: TGTGCCAGCAGCCTGGACGCCCCTGGGTCAGGTACGCAGTATTTT. This gives the protein CASSLDAPGSGTQYF.

The rearrangement uses TRBV15 and TRBJ1-5; 9 bases line up with TRBD1. The CDR3 spans 17 residues. Looked up from germline, CDR1 is LNHNV and CDR2 is YYDKDF (reference sequence). V lost 5 bases to trimming and J lost 3 bases; unmatched junction nucleotides: 11. CDR3 residues: CATSAGRGQGFNQPQHF. CDR3 sequence (DNA): TGTGCCACCAGCGCCGGCCGGGGACAGGGTTTCAATCAGCCCCAGCATTTT.

This chain uses TRBV7-9 with TRBJ1-2; no firm D call. The V end lost 6 bases, the J end lost 4 bases, and 15 bases lay between the germline ends. CDR1 and CDR2 (germline): SEHNR, FQNEAQ (reference sequence). The CDR3 loop spans 14 amino acids. This chain's CDR3 is CASRPWQAVYGYTF. The CDR3, as DNA: TGTGCCAGCAGACCATGGCAGGCAGTCTATGGCTACACCTTC.

The V gene is TRBV7-3, the J gene TRBJ2-1, with 12 bases that match TRBD1. CDR3 size: 15 residues. Losses at the gene ends were 1 base for V and 9 bases for J; bases not matched to a gene: 4. CDR1 is SGHTA, CDR2 FQGTGA, per germline. The CDR3 DNA reads TGTGCCAGCAGCTTAAGGGGGACAGGGGGCAGTGAGCAGTTCTTC. It codes for CASSLRGTGGSEQFF.

Points on this clonotype: The final CDR3 position lacks the conserved phenylalanine or tryptophan, pointing to a likely read error. This chain uses TRBV20-1 with TRBJ2-5; the D gene is possibly TRBD1 (6 bases). The CDR3 loop spans 13 amino acids. Germline V gene lookup returns CDR1 DFQATT and CDR2 SNEGSKA (reference sequence). The V and J ends lost 4 bases and 5 bases respectively, with 14 bases between them. CDR3 nucleotides: TGCAGTGCTATAAACAGGGTCGTGGAGACCCAGTACTCC. Translation gives CSAINRVVETQYS.

V and J are TRBV7-2 and TRBJ1-1, with TRBD1 as a possible D gene (6 bases). This CDR3 region has 14 residues. Germline-derived CDR1 and CDR2 are SGHTA and FQGNSA. V was pared by 4 bases and J by 3 bases, with 12 bases between. The CDR3: CASSYGQSHTEAFF. DNA for the CDR3: TGTGCCAGCAGCTACGGACAGTCACACACTGAAGCTTTCTTT. Supplemented by reference TRBV7-2 and TRBJ1-1, the full variable domain reads GAGVSQSPSNKVTEKGKDVELRCDPISGHTALYWYRQSLGQGLEFLIYFQGNSAPDKSGLPSDRFSAERTGGSVSTLTIQRTQQEDSAVYLCASSYGQSHTEAFFGQGTRLTVV.

This sequence joins TRBV20-1 and TRBJ2-7; 9 positions agree with TRBD1. Germline CDR1 and CDR2: DFQATT and SNEGSKA (reference sequence). Trimming removed 6 bases from V and 5 bases from J; junction bases left unmatched: 8. This CDR3 has 13 residues. The CDR3 sequence is CSAATTGGNEQYV. The CDR3 bases are TGCAGTGCAGCCACGACAGGGGGGAACGAGCAGTACGTC.

This clonotype was picked up many times. The rearrangement uses TRBV18 and TRBJ2-1; unclear D gene. Between the trimmed V and J ends, which lost 2 bases and 0 bases, there was a span of 8 bases. This CDR3 has 15 residues. Germline CDR1 is KGHSH and CDR2 is LQKENI. This chain's CDR3 is CASSPGRSSYNEQFF. The CDR3 DNA sequence: TGTGCCAGCTCACCAGGACGGAGCTCCTACAATGAGCAGTTCTTC.

This clonotype was counted ten times or more. The V call is TRBV28, the J call TRBJ1-4; D call uncertain. Germline CDR1 reads MDHEN; CDR2 reads SYDVKM. Trimming left V 2 bases short and J 5 bases short, with 12 bases between. The CDR3 extends over 15 amino acids. The CDR3 nucleotides are TGTGCCAGCAGTTTAGAGTCAGCCGAGAATGAAAAACTGTTTTTT. Translation gives CASSLESAENEKLFF. Using reference TRBV28 and TRBJ1-4 for the parts outside the CDR3, the full variable domain is DVKVTQSSRYLVKRTGEKVFLECVQDMDHENMFWYRQDPGLGLRLIYFSYDVKMKEKGDIPEGYSVSREKKERFSLILESASTNQTSMYLCASSLESAENEKLFFGSGTQLSVL.

The rearrangement uses TRBV6-4 and TRBJ1-1, with TRBD1 identical over 8 bases. The V segment lost 2 bases and the J segment 7 bases; nucleotides outside the gene matches: 3. The CDR3 covers 13 residues. Germline V gene lookup returns CDR1 MRHNA and CDR2 SNTAGT. The DNA of the CDR3 is TGTGCCAGCAGTGACAGAACAGGGGGTGAAGCTTTCTTT. Translation gives CASSDRTGGEAFF.

The chain carries TRBV19 and TRBJ1-5; 7 bases are a match to TRBD1. V dropped 7 bases and J dropped 8; count of bases not matched to a gene: 8. This CDR3 comprises 13 residues. CDR1 and CDR2 (germline): LNHDA, SQIVND (reference sequence). In DNA form, the CDR3 reads TGTGCCAGTACCTCGACAGGGAATAAGCCCCAGCATTTT. Encoded protein: CASTSTGNKPQHF.

In regard to this clonotype: A single base separates this from a much larger clone, so it may be a read error. In DNA form, the CDR3 reads TGTGCCACCACCCGTCTGGTCCCCCACGAGCAGTACGTC. It codes for CATTRLVPHEQYV. This chain links TRBV28 with TRBJ2-7; D is undetermined. The CDR3 loop spans 13 amino acids. V was pared by 10 bases and J by 5 bases, with 18 bases between. Germline V gene lookup returns CDR1 MDHEN and CDR2 SYDVKM.

This clonotype was found many times. The V call is TRBV28, the J call TRBJ1-5; a possible D gene is TRBD1 (5 bases). Trimming pared 6 bases from V and 0 bases from J, leaving 21 bases between. The CDR3 runs to 18 residues. CDR1 and CDR2 from the germline V gene are MDHEN and SYDVKM. CDR3 in DNA: TGTGCCAGCAGATCTCAAAAAGGGACCGAAAGTAGCAATCAGCCCCAGCATTTT. It specifies CASRSQKGTESSNQPQHF.

This clonotype was seen many times. The chain's CDR3 is CASSPRHSYNEQFF. The CDR3, as DNA: TGTGCCAGCAGCCCTCGACACTCCTACAATGAGCAGTTCTTC. The chain employs TRBV3-1 and TRBJ2-1; no firm D call. The CDR3 covers 14 residues. Germline V gene data show CDR1 as LGHDT and CDR2 as YNNKEL (reference sequence). The V end lost 4 bases, the J end lost 0 bases, and 7 bases lay between the germline ends.

This clonotype was detected ten times or more. One end of the junction does not line up with germline, which may come from a read error. The chain recombines TRBV7-7 with TRBJ1-1; D uncertain. Germline lookup yields CDR1 SSHAT and CDR2 FNYEAQ (reference sequence). The CDR3 is made up of 13 amino acids. This CDR3 reads CASSIGEYTEAFF. The CDR3 nucleotides are TGTGCTAGCAGCATCGGTGAATACACTGAAGCTTTCTTT.

The chain has TRBV12-3 or TRBV12-4 and TRBJ1-1; 7 bases map to TRBD1. V trimming: 6 bases; J trimming: 5 bases; junction bases outside the gene matches: 12. This CDR3 region has 15 residues. CDR3 region: CASSHPKGARTEAFF. The CDR3 nucleotides read TGTGCCAGCAGCCATCCCAAGGGGGCGCGGACTGAAGCTTTCTTT.

The chain uses TRBV20-1 and TRBJ2-3; 8 bases agree with TRBD2. The CDR3 has 13 residues. The germline V gene has CDR1 DFQATT and CDR2 SNEGSKA (reference sequence). This CDR3 is CSVHGGATDTQYF. As DNA, the CDR3 is TGCAGCGTTCACGGGGGGGCCACAGATACGCAGTATTTT.

CDR3 coding DNA: TGCAGTGCTATTATACAGGGAGATGGGAAGCAGTGCGTC. This sequence encodes CSAIIQGDGKQCV. V gene TRBV20-1 combines with J gene TRBJ2-7, with a possible D match to TRBD1 (6 bases). CDR3 length: 13 residues. Looked up from germline, CDR1 is DFQATT and CDR2 is SNEGSKA (reference sequence).

About this clonotype: The junction departs from germline at one end; a sequencing error may be responsible. The rearrangement joins TRBV27 to TRBJ2-3; a weak D match, TRBD2 (5 bases). Germline CDR1 is MNHEY and CDR2 is SMNVEV (reference sequence). The CDR3 runs to 14 residues. CDR3 amino acids: CANSLSLGTDTQYF. In DNA, the CDR3 is TGTGCCAACAGTTTGTCACTAGGCACAGATACGCAGTATTTT.

Comments on this clonotype: A much larger clone differs from this one at a single base, so this may be a read error. The chain is built from TRBV20-1 and TRBJ1-6; D call uncertain. CDR3 size: 13 residues. Germline-derived CDR1 and CDR2 are DFQATT and SNEGSKA (reference sequence). The CDR3, as DNA: TGCAGTGCTAGAGGGGCAGCAAATTCACACCTCCACTTT. Protein: CSARGAANSHLHF.

This clonotype was picked up many times. The genes are TRBV24-1 and TRBJ2-1; the D gene is possibly TRBD2 (6 bases). Germline V gene data show CDR1 as KGHDR and CDR2 as SFDVKD. This CDR3 contains 13 residues. With 9 bases removed from V and 7 bases from J, the gap between germline ends came to 15 bases. The CDR3 loop reads CATGGTAANEQFF. CDR3 DNA sequence: TGTGCCACCGGAGGGACCGCGGCGAATGAGCAGTTCTTC.

In this sample, this clonotype turned up a few times. The chain recombines TRBV7-2 with TRBJ2-5; 12 nucleotides line up with TRBD2. CDR3 size: 16 residues. The V and J ends lost 1 base and 5 bases, in that order; junction bases with no gene match: 5. Germline loops: CDR1 SGHTA, CDR2 FQGNSA. In nucleotides, the CDR3 is TGTGCCAGCAGCTTAGGACTAGCGGGGGTACACGAGACCCAGTACTTC. This encodes CASSLGLAGVHETQYF.

This clonotype was found a few times. The chain is built from TRBV4-1 and TRBJ1-2; 10 positions match TRBD1. Germline CDR1 reads MGHRA; CDR2 reads YSYEKL. The junction had 6 bases not matched to a gene; V was cut back by 1 base and J by 4 bases. This CDR3 is built from 16 residues. This CDR3 reads CASSQALGTGVYGYTF. The CDR3 nucleotides are TGCGCCAGCAGCCAAGCCCTCGGGACAGGGGTCTATGGCTACACCTTC.

In DNA, the CDR3 is TGCAGTGCTAGTTTCGTATCTGGAAACACCATATATTTT. Its translation is CSASFVSGNTIYF. The chain couples TRBV20-1 to TRBJ1-3; D remains ambiguous. V shed 3 bases and J shed 1 base, with 7 bases lying between them. The CDR3 is 13 residues long. Germline V gene data show CDR1 as DFQATT and CDR2 as SNEGSKA (reference sequence).

A note on this clonotype: Just one base apart from a much larger clone, this may be a read error. The CDR3 DNA follows: TGTGCCGGCAGTGGTCCGGAAACCTCTTACCAAGAGACCCAGTACTTC. It specifies CAGSGPETSYQETQYF. The rearrangement uses TRBV6-1 and TRBJ2-5; D unresolved. The CDR3 sequence is 16 residues long. Germline assignment: CDR1 MNHNS and CDR2 SASEGT.

On this clonotype: A much larger clone sits a single nucleotide away, making a read error possible. The chain joins TRBV15 to TRBJ1-5; D unresolved. Germline assignment: CDR1 LNHNV and CDR2 YYDKDF (reference sequence). The CDR3 sequence is 15 residues long. The CDR3 region has the DNA TGTGCCACCAGCAGATGGACTGGAAACAATCATCCCCAGCATTTT. It specifies CATSRWTGNNHPQHF.

This clonotype was recorded a few times. The chain is built from TRBV24-1 and TRBJ2-2; TRBD1 matches 12 bases. V lost 6 bases and J lost 6; bases outside the gene matches: 10. Per the germline V gene, CDR1 is KGHDR and CDR2 is SFDVKD. The CDR3 consists of 17 residues. CDR3 DNA sequence: TGTGCCACCAGTCCCGGGACAGGGGGCGCAATGGCCGGGGAGCTGTTTTTT. As protein: CATSPGTGGAMAGELFF.

Points on this clonotype: Just one base apart from a much larger clone, this may be a read error. This is likely a read error, given that the CDR3 carries no conserved phenylalanine or tryptophan at its end. The rearrangement links TRBV20-1 to TRBJ1-5; no clear D. This CDR3 comprises 15 residues. The germline V gene has CDR1 DFQATT and CDR2 SNEGSKA (reference sequence). V gave up 5 bases and J gave up 3 bases, with 17 bases separating them. The CDR3 bases are TGCAGTGCTGGATTAAGAGTGGGCTCCAATCAGCCCCAGCATTCT. It is translated as CSAGLRVGSNQPQHS.

This clonotype has at least ten counts. The chain has TRBV20-1 and TRBJ1-2, with TRBD1 matching 10 bases. The germline CDR1 and CDR2 sequences are DFQATT and SNEGSKA (reference sequence). The CDR3 has 15 residues. The V and J ends lost 0 bases and 2 bases, in that order; junction bases with no gene match: 3. The CDR3 loop reads CSARDRGQGNYGYTF. CDR3 DNA sequence: TGCAGTGCTAGAGATCGGGGACAGGGGAACTATGGCTACACCTTC.

A note on this clonotype: Possible read error: a much larger clone is one base away. V is TRBV7-2 and J is TRBJ2-1, with 9 bases fitting TRBD1. Losses at the gene ends were 4 bases for V and 4 bases for J; bases not matched to a gene: 5. CDR1 and CDR2 from the germline V gene are SGHTA and FQGNSA. There are 15 residues in the CDR3. The CDR3 DNA is TGTACCAGCAGCTCCGGGACAGGGAGTTACAATGAGCAGTTCTTC. Residues: CTSSSGTGSYNEQFF.